This T cell receptor beta chain is drawn from a study of blood T cells in healthy people across ages. A second roughly 6 to 11 cycle PCR used barcoded and J-beta primers. TCRdb reprocessed the 5' RACE reads via MiXCR and lists one record per CDR3 protein. The data hold about 640,000 distinct CDR3 sequences, with 25% to 35% observed a single time. The sequencing input was blood. This clonotype originated in an elderly woman in good health.

The CDR3, as DNA: TGTGCCAGCAGCCCCCCGGGGGCGCAAGGCGAGCAGTACTTC. Its translation is CASSPPGAQGEQYF. The chain uses TRBV9 and TRBJ2-7; D is tentatively TRBD1 or TRBD2 (6 bases each). Germline CDR1 is SGDLS and CDR2 is YYNGEE. The V end was cut by 4 bases, the J end by 6 bases, with 17 bases between. This CDR3 has 14 amino acids. Supplemented by reference TRBV9 and TRBJ2-7, the full variable domain reads DSGVTQTPKHLITATGQRVTLRCSPRSGDLSVYWYQQSLDQGLQFLIQYYNGEERAKGNILERFSAQQFPDLHSELNLSSLELGDSALYFCASSPPGAQGEQYFGPGTRLTVT.